The 28 T cell receptor beta chains below all came from one sample that was sequenced in a study of T cell responses to AZD1222 COVID-19 vaccine. Clones were read by immunoSEQ multiplex PCR, and TCRdb kept only the in-frame ones, dropping some. Of over 60,000 clones in the sample, more than 70% are singletons; the top ten hold around 4.9%. Sequenced material: peripheral blood, taken 28 days after the second dose of the MenACWY control vaccine. Receptors were obtained from an adult who received the MenACWY meningococcal vaccine as a control.

The count of this clone is one. J is TRBJ1-1 and V is TRBV18, with TRBD1 as a possible D gene (5 bases). V lost 5 bases to trimming and J lost 3 bases, with 10 bases between them. Per the germline V gene, CDR1 is KGHSH and CDR2 is LQKENI. There are 13 residues in the CDR3. CDR3 residues: CASSLQADTEAFF. The DNA for the CDR3 is TGTGCCAGCTCATTACAGGCGGACACTGAAGCTTTCTTT.

A few counts support this clone. The genes are TRBV7-9 and TRBJ1-6; 9 bases align to TRBD1. This CDR3 contains 16 residues. Germline trimming cut 6 bases from V and 8 bases from J; bases unmatched to any gene: 11. Germline lookup yields CDR1 SEHNR and CDR2 FQNEAQ (reference sequence). CDR3 loop: CASRTGTGLLDSPLHF. In nucleotides, the CDR3 is TGTGCCAGCAGAACCGGGACAGGGTTGTTGGATTCACCCCTCCACTTT.

The chain couples TRBV7-2 to TRBJ1-2; D possibly corresponds to TRBD1 (5 bases). Trimming left V 6 bases short and J 5 bases short, with 13 bases between. Germline-derived CDR1 and CDR2 are SGHTA and FQGNSA. The length of the CDR3 is 13 residues. The CDR3 loop reads CASSSYGAYGYTF. The CDR3 DNA follows: TGTGCCAGCAGTTCGTACGGGGCTTATGGCTACACCTTC.

This chain links TRBV19 with TRBJ2-7; D call uncertain. Germline CDR1 and CDR2: LNHDA and SQIVND (reference sequence). CDR3 length equals 14 residues. With 1 base removed from V and 5 bases from J, the gap between germline ends came to 12 bases. This CDR3 reads CASSIGERSHEQYF. The CDR3 DNA reads as TGTGCCAGTAGTATAGGCGAAAGGAGCCACGAGCAGTACTTC.

The chain couples TRBV20-1 to TRBJ2-5; D is ambiguous. V was cut by 3 bases and J by 7 bases, with 21 bases left in between. The CDR3 runs 15 residues. Germline V gene data show CDR1 as DFQATT and CDR2 as SNEGSKA (reference sequence). This CDR3 reads CSASGDSQFVGTQYF. As DNA, the CDR3 is TGCAGTGCTAGTGGTGACTCGCAGTTTGTAGGGACCCAGTACTTC.

This clone appeared a single time. The chain uses TRBV27 and TRBJ1-1; unclear D gene. The V end lost 5 bases, the J end lost 1 base, and 11 bases lay between the germline ends. In germline, CDR1 is MNHEY, CDR2 SMNVEV (reference sequence). The length of the CDR3 is 14 residues. CDR3 protein: CASSPPSRNTEAFF. CDR3 nucleotides: TGTGCCAGCAGTCCCCCGTCAAGGAACACTGAAGCTTTCTTT.

V usage is TRBV28 and J usage is TRBJ1-2; the match to TRBD1 covers 7 bases. The germline CDR1 and CDR2 sequences are MDHEN and SYDVKM. The junction had 17 bases not matched to a gene; V was cut back by 6 bases and J by 1 base. The CDR3 extends over 18 amino acids. The CDR3 sequence is CASSSDRSHKRYNYGYTF. The DNA of the CDR3 is TGTGCCAGCAGCTCGGACAGGTCCCACAAAAGGTATAACTATGGCTACACCTTC.

The chain is built from TRBV10-3 and TRBJ1-4; the D is unclear. The V and J ends lost 0 bases and 3 bases respectively, with 14 bases between them. From germline, CDR1 is ENHRY and CDR2 SYGVKD. This CDR3 has 17 amino acids. The CDR3 is CAISESNPERANEKLFF. The CDR3 DNA is TGTGCCATCAGTGAGTCGAATCCTGAGCGGGCTAATGAAAAACTGTTTTTT.

The rearrangement links TRBV7-2 to TRBJ1-1; D unresolved. CDR3 length: 14 residues. Germline CDR1 is SGHTA and CDR2 is FQGNSA. V lost 2 bases and J 2 bases, leaving 9 bases between the germline ends. CDR3 sequence: CASSLKRVNTEAFF. The CDR3 DNA sequence: TGTGCCAGCAGCTTAAAAAGGGTCAACACTGAAGCTTTCTTT.

This chain links TRBV28 with TRBJ1-1; possibly TRBD1 for D (6 bases). Germline V gives CDR1 MDHEN, CDR2 SYDVKM. V was cut by 7 bases and J by 6 bases, with 12 bases left in between. The CDR3 is 12 amino acids. The CDR3 coding sequence is TGTGCCAGCAAGCTTCAGGGGTCTGAAGCTTTCTTT. It translates to CASKLQGSEAFF.

This clone was observed once. The chain recombines TRBV11-2 with TRBJ1-4; D gene unclear. V shed 5 bases and J shed 4 bases, with 20 bases lying between them. From germline, CDR1 is SGHAT and CDR2 FQNNGV. This CDR3 has 17 amino acids. CDR3 amino acids: CASSPTTAPGINEKLFF. The CDR3 DNA follows: TGTGCCAGCAGCCCTACAACAGCCCCGGGAATTAATGAAAAACTGTTTTTT.

V gene TRBV7-8 combines with J gene TRBJ1-1; D may be TRBD1 (6 bases). V lost 3 bases and J lost 6, with 11 bases in between. Looked up from germline, CDR1 is SGHVS and CDR2 is FQNEAQ. The CDR3 extends over 13 amino acids. CDR3 nucleotides: TGTGCCAGCAGCTTCGACAGGACCGCTGAAGCTTTCTTT. Amino acid sequence: CASSFDRTAEAFF.

The rearrangement joins TRBV6-5 to TRBJ2-7, with D perhaps TRBD2 (6 bases). The germline V gene encodes CDR1 MNHEY and CDR2 SVGAGI. Trimming took 2 bases from V and 7 from J, leaving 15 bases between them. This CDR3 region has 14 residues. The CDR3 sequence is CASSYGTPAGEQYF. In nucleotides, the CDR3 is TGTGCCAGCAGTTACGGGACCCCGGCGGGGGAGCAGTACTTC.

The V and J genes are TRBV6-6 and TRBJ2-7, with D unresolved. The CDR3 covers 13 residues. Per the germline V gene, CDR1 is MNHNY and CDR2 is SVGAGI (reference sequence). Trimming pared 2 bases from V and 5 bases from J, leaving 10 bases between. CDR3 region: CASSYNRWDEQYF. The CDR3 bases are TGTGCCAGCAGTTACAACCGCTGGGACGAGCAGTACTTC.

This clone was detected a few times. The rearrangement joins TRBV6-5 to TRBJ2-2; possibly TRBD1 for D (6 bases). Trimming removed 4 bases from V and 3 bases from J, with 12 bases in between. CDR3 length: 15 amino acids. CDR1 is MNHEY, CDR2 SVGAGI, per germline. In nucleotides, the CDR3 is TGTGCCAGCAGTTCAGGGGATTCTCACACCGGGGAGCTGTTTTTT. It translates to CASSSGDSHTGELFF.

The V and J genes are TRBV7-6 and TRBJ1-4; D perhaps matches TRBD1 (6 bases). V lost 5 bases to trimming and J lost 7 bases, with 20 bases between them. Germline V gene data show CDR1 as SGHVS and CDR2 as FNYEAQ. This CDR3 region has 16 residues. CDR3 residues: CASSPFQPTGREKLFF. For the CDR3, the DNA is TGTGCCAGCAGCCCCTTCCAACCGACAGGCCGTGAAAAACTGTTTTTT.

This clone appeared a few times. The chain links TRBV5-1 to TRBJ1-3; D is unclear. Per the germline V gene, CDR1 is SGHRS and CDR2 is YFSETQ. The CDR3 length is 13 residues. V was trimmed by 0 bases and J by 4 bases, leaving 5 bases between them. For the CDR3, the DNA is TGCGCCAGCAGCTTGGGCCTAGGAAACACCATATATTTT. Translated, it gives CASSLGLGNTIYF.

In its sample, this clone was seen once. This chain joins TRBV5-1 and TRBJ2-2; TRBD2 is a possible D gene (6 bases). The CDR3 totals 16 residues. The germline V gene encodes CDR1 SGHRS and CDR2 YFSETQ. V was cut by 4 bases and J by 0 bases, with 13 bases left in between. For the CDR3, the DNA is TGCGCCAGCAGCCCTCGGGCGGGAACGAACACCGGGGAGCTGTTTTTT. Translating gives CASSPRAGTNTGELFF.

V gene TRBV19 combines with J gene TRBJ2-5; D perhaps matches TRBD2 (5 bases). The CDR3 spans 13 residues. Germline V lookup: CDR1 LNHDA, CDR2 SQIVND (reference sequence). Trimming took off 4 bases at V and 2 bases at J, with 8 bases between the two ends. The CDR3 spells CASSNRDQETQYF. For the CDR3, the DNA is TGTGCCAGTAGTAACCGGGATCAAGAGACCCAGTACTTC.

The CDR3, as DNA: TGCGCCAGCAGCCAAGGACAGGGGGCCGAAGCAGCTCCTAATGAAAAACTGTTTTTT. Translating it yields CASSQGQGAEAAPNEKLFF. The V gene is TRBV4-3, the J gene TRBJ1-4, with 10 bases identical to TRBD1. Germline V gives CDR1 LGHNA, CDR2 YSLEER. V was clipped by 1 base and J by 3 bases; unmatched bases: 11. CDR3 size: 19 residues.

The rearrangement joins TRBV5-1 to TRBJ1-1; 9 bases are shared with TRBD1. Germline V gene lookup returns CDR1 SGHRS and CDR2 YFSETQ. The CDR3 spans 17 residues. Trimming took 2 bases from V and 1 from J; bases not matched to a gene: 9. The CDR3 protein is CASSFGQGRNRNTEAFF. DNA of the CDR3: TGCGCCAGCAGCTTCGGACAGGGGCGAAATCGGAACACTGAAGCTTTCTTT.

The sample holds a few counts of this clone. The chain combines TRBV18 with TRBJ2-7, with TRBD2 as a possible D gene (5 bases). V was trimmed by 2 bases and J by 6 bases, leaving 14 bases between them. CDR3 length: 14 amino acids. CDR1 is KGHSH and CDR2 is LQKENI in the germline V gene. Here the CDR3 DNA reads TGTGCCAGCTCACCAGGGAAGGGAGTTAGCGAGCAGTACTTC. Protein sequence: CASSPGKGVSEQYF.

V is TRBV11-3 and J is TRBJ2-1; D unclear. This CDR3 is 15 amino acids long. The germline V gene encodes CDR1 SGHNT and CDR2 YENEEA. V lost 2 bases and J 0 bases, leaving 8 bases between the germline ends. The chain's CDR3 is CASSLFGNSYNEQFF. CDR3 DNA sequence: TGTGCCAGCAGCTTATTTGGCAACTCCTACAATGAGCAGTTCTTC.

The V call is TRBV7-2, the J call TRBJ2-7; TRBD1 agrees at 9 bases. CDR3 size: 17 residues. CDR1 is SGHTA, CDR2 FQGNSA, per germline. J was trimmed by 3 bases and V by 4 bases; bases with no gene match: 13. DNA of the CDR3: TGTGCCAGCAGCTCAAGACACCGGGACAGGGACCGCTACGAGCAGTACTTC. Translating it yields CASSSRHRDRDRYEQYF.

This rearrangement joins TRBV24-1 to TRBJ2-1; the match to TRBD2 covers 13 bases. Germline trimming cut 3 bases from V and 8 bases from J; bases unmatched to any gene: 9. The CDR3 is made up of 17 amino acids. Germline V gene sequence: CDR1 KGHDR, CDR2 SFDVKD. This chain's CDR3 is CATSDTRTSGSGDEQFF. DNA of the CDR3: TGTGCCACCAGTGATACCCGGACTAGCGGGAGTGGGGATGAGCAGTTCTTC.

The CDR3 DNA follows: TGTGCCAGCAGCTCGCAAGGGACGAATGCAGAAGGCTACACCTTC. Protein: CASSSQGTNAEGYTF. This chain joins TRBV7-2 and TRBJ1-2, with D possibly matching TRBD1 (5 bases). CDR1 is SGHTA and CDR2 is FQGNSA in the germline V gene. This CDR3 contains 15 residues. Trimming took off 4 bases at V and 8 bases at J, with 20 bases between the two ends.

This sequence joins TRBV7-2 and TRBJ2-3, with TRBD2 matching 11 bases. Germline V gene sequence: CDR1 SGHTA, CDR2 FQGNSA. The CDR3 has 15 residues. With V trimmed by 2 bases and J by 4 bases, 2 bases remained unmatched. CDR3 sequence (DNA): TGTGCCAGCAGCTTAACTAGCGGGAGTGCAGATACGCAGTATTTT. This codes for CASSLTSGSADTQYF.

The chain links TRBV12-3 or TRBV12-4 to TRBJ2-7; tentative D call: TRBD1 (5 bases). This CDR3 comprises 12 residues. The germline V and J ends were trimmed by 5 bases and 6 bases, with 11 bases remaining between them. CDR3 amino acids: CASSPPQGEQYF. CDR3 nucleotides: TGTGCCAGCAGTCCGCCCCAGGGCGAGCAGTACTTC.